The sequence of this TCR beta chain was determined in a study of T-cell memory formation after mild COVID-19. Broader study findings: For contracting clones, CD4+ ones sat mainly in CM and EM, CD8+ in EMRA.

5'RACE with constant-segment primers built TCRalpha and TCRbeta cDNA libraries with UMIs. From the 5' RACE reads, TCRdb called clonotypes with MiXCR, one entry per CDR3 protein. The sample consists of some 270,000 distinct CDR3 sequences, over 15% of them appearing once. Regarding this clonotype: Its antigen is not known.

CDR1 and CDR2 from the germline V gene are LNHNV and YYDKDF (reference sequence). The V segment lost 1 base and the J segment 5 bases; nucleotides outside the gene matches: 4. This CDR3 region has 15 residues. This rearrangement joins TRBV15 to TRBJ1-5; TRBD1 agrees at 8 bases. The sequenced sample was PBMCs or a T cell subset sorted from them (not recorded which). The TCR originated in an adult woman who had mild COVID-19 (a few samples of this study predate the infection). Cell type and time point are not known. This CDR3 reads CATSRAGQGYQPQHF. In DNA form, the CDR3 reads TGTGCCACCAGCAGAGCCGGACAGGGCTATCAGCCCCAGCATTTT. The full variable domain, rest sourced from reference TRBV15 and TRBJ1-5, is DAMVIQNPRYQVTQFGKPVTLSCSQTLNHNVMYWYQQKSSQAPKLLFHYYDKDFNNEADTPDNFQSRRPNTSFCFLDIRSPGLGDTAMYLCATSRAGQGYQPQHFGDGTRLSIL.